This TCR beta chain was identified in a study of T cells in Graves' hyperthyroidism and ophthalmopathy. Across the study: Upon initial diagnosis and before any treatment, peripheral blood was collected.

Study-wide points: Most thyroid clonotypes that were expanded above 0.001 also turned up in blood.

The TCR beta CDR3 regions underwent amplification using RNA transcripts as the source. The study used the HTBI primer set for a first-round RT-PCR of the TCR CDR3. MiXCR, applied by TCRdb to the multiplex PCR reads, yields one record per CDR3 protein. Found here are hundreds of thousands of distinct CDR3 sequences, roughly a sixth of them singletons; the top ten hold 16%. Fresh peripheral blood, 8 to 10 ml, was the source of the PBMCs. V shed 6 bases and J shed 0 bases, with 13 bases lying between them. Germline V gives CDR1 KGHSH, CDR2 LQKENI. This CDR3 spans 15 amino acids. In the case of this clonotype: Its target is not known.

This rearrangement joins TRBV18 to TRBJ2-3; no definite D call. This clonotype was sampled from a woman in her forties or fifties with Graves' hyperthyroidism that later progressed to Graves' ophthalmopathy. Sample: blood. CDR3 nucleotides: TGTGCCAGCTCCCAAGCCATTACTAGCACAGATACGCAGTATTTT. Translated: CASSQAITSTDTQYF.